Detailed here is one T cell receptor beta chain. Its antigen is still unknown. This CDR3 comprises 14 residues. Germline values: CDR1 SGDLS, CDR2 YYNGEE. Trimming took off 1 base at V and 6 bases at J, with 14 bases between the two ends. These data are taken from a study of OX40 agonist ivuxolimab in advanced cancers. Study-wide background: Patients received ivuxolimab, an agonistic anti-OX40 (CD134) antibody. The dose of intravenous ivuxolimab that patients received every 2 weeks ranged from 0.01 to 10 mg/kg.

Regarding the study as a whole: Both CD4+ and CD8+ T cell populations in blood had undergone clonal expansion by week 6 at 0.1 to 3.0 mg/kg. The 0.1-3.0 mg/kg partial responders had among the lowest clonal expansion.

TCRdb's copy holds only in-frame clones and misses some; the assay was immunoSEQ multiplex PCR. This table has around 140,000 clones, 90% to 95% appearing once. The receptor was isolated from an adult with an advanced solid tumor such as melanoma, head and neck, liver or kidney cancer. The sample was CD4+ or CD8+ T cells sorted from blood, taken in a trial of the OX40 agonist ivuxolimab. This chain uses TRBV9 with TRBJ2-7; D is undetermined. The CDR3 protein is CASSVNPGFSEQYF. In DNA form, the CDR3 reads TGTGCCAGCAGCGTAAACCCAGGCTTTAGCGAGCAGTACTTC.